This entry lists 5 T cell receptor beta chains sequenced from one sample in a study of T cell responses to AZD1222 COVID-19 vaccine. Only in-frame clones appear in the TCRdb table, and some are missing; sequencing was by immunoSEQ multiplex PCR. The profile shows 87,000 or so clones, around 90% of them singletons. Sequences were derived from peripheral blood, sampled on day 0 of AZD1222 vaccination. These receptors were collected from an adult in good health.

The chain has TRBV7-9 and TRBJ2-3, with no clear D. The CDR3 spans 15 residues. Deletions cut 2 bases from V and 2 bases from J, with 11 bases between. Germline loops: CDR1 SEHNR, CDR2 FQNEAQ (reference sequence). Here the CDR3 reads CASSLFPNSTDTQYF. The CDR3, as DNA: TGTGCCAGCAGCTTATTTCCGAACTCCACAGATACGCAGTATTTT.

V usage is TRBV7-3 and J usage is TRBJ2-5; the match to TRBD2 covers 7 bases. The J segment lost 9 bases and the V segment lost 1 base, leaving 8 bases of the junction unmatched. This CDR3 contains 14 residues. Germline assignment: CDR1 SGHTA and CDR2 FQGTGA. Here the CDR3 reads CASSLIAGLFPQYF. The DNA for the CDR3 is TGTGCCAGCAGCTTAATAGCGGGTCTTTTCCCCCAGTACTTC.

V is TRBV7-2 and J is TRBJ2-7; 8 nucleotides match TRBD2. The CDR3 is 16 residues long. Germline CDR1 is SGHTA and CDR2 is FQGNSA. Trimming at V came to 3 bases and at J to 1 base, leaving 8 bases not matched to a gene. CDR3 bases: TGTGCCAGCAGCTTCCAGGGCGGGGGGTTATCCTACGAGCAGTACTTC. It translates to CASSFQGGGLSYEQYF.

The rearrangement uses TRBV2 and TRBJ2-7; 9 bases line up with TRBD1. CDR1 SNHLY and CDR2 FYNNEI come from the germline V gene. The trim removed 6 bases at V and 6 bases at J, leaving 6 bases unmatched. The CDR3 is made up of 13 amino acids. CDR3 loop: CASSLQGAGEQYF. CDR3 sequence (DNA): TGTGCCAGCAGCCTACAGGGGGCCGGCGAGCAGTACTTC.

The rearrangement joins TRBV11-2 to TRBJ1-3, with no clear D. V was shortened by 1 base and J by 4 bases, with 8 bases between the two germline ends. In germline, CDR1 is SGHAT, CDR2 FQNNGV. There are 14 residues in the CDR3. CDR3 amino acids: CASSLVGSGNTIYF. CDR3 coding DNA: TGTGCCAGCAGCTTAGTGGGGTCCGGAAACACCATATATTTT.